A single sample is the source of the 16 T cell receptor beta chains below, sequenced in a study of cytomegalovirus exposure and HLA in healthy donors. 60 Vbeta and 13 Jbeta primers were used in PCR. Sequencing was performed with immunoSEQ multiplex PCR; in TCRdb, only in-frame clones are kept and a portion is missing. The data hold over 80,000 clones, with less than 80% observed a single time. Sequencing used PBMCs. Every receptor here comes from a middle-aged woman in good health and CMV-seronegative.

V and J are TRBV19 and TRBJ2-3; perhaps TRBD2 as D (5 bases). V was pared by 1 base and J by 0 bases, with 11 bases between. CDR1 is LNHDA and CDR2 is SQIVND in the germline V gene (reference sequence). CDR3 length: 16 residues. For the CDR3, the DNA is TGTGCCAGTAGTATAGGGCCAGCGGAAAGCACAGATACGCAGTATTTT. Amino acid sequence: CASSIGPAESTDTQYF.

V is TRBV19 and J is TRBJ1-5; TRBD1 aligns across 9 bases. Per germline, CDR1 LNHDA and CDR2 SQIVND (reference sequence). With V trimmed by 5 bases and J by 1 base, 3 bases remained unmatched. The CDR3 runs to 15 residues. CDR3 sequence: CASSSGTGSNQPQHF. CDR3 coding DNA: TGTGCCAGTAGTTCCGGGACAGGGAGCAATCAGCCCCAGCATTTT.

The count of this clone is one. The chain carries TRBV28 and TRBJ2-3, with 8 bases identical to TRBD2. Germline CDR1 reads MDHEN; CDR2 reads SYDVKM. This CDR3 spans 15 amino acids. Germline trimming cut 6 bases from V and 0 bases from J; bases unmatched to any gene: 5. The DNA of the CDR3 is TGTGCCAGCAGGGTTAGCGGGACTAGCACAGATACGCAGTATTTT. It codes for CASRVSGTSTDTQYF.

The chain uses TRBV29-1 and TRBJ2-5; the D is unclear. The CDR3 loop spans 13 amino acids. In germline, CDR1 is SQVTM, CDR2 ANQGSEA. V was trimmed by 3 bases and J by 0 bases, leaving 8 bases between them. The CDR3 DNA follows: TGCAGCGTTGATTTGGCAGACCAAGAGACCCAGTACTTC. Protein: CSVDLADQETQYF.

V is TRBV9 and J is TRBJ2-1, with 11 bases aligning to TRBD2. The CDR3 contains 16 residues. V lost 4 bases, J lost 6 bases, and 9 bases stayed unmatched. Germline CDR1 and CDR2: SGDLS and YYNGEE. CDR3 nucleotides: TGTGCCAGCAGCTTACGACTAGCGGGATTTCTCAATGAGCAGTTCTTC. The encoded protein is CASSLRLAGFLNEQFF.

The chain combines TRBV4-1 with TRBJ1-5; D is perhaps TRBD1 (5 bases). The CDR3 totals 17 residues. V was shortened by 2 bases and J by 7 bases, with 21 bases between the two germline ends. CDR1 MGHRA and CDR2 YSYEKL come from the germline V gene. The CDR3 here is CASSQLPQGEGYQPQHF. The CDR3 DNA follows: TGCGCCAGCAGCCAACTACCCCAGGGTGAAGGGTACCAGCCCCAGCATTTT.

V usage is TRBV30 and J usage is TRBJ1-1; TRBD1 matches at 9 bases. The CDR3 sequence is 13 residues long. Germline lookup yields CDR1 GTSNPN and CDR2 SVGIG (reference sequence). V lost 3 bases to trimming and J lost 5 bases; unmatched junction nucleotides: 4. The CDR3 is CAWRDRGGTEAFF. As DNA, the CDR3 is TGTGCCTGGAGGGACAGGGGAGGGACTGAAGCTTTCTTT.

V gene TRBV28 combines with J gene TRBJ1-5, with 7 bases fitting TRBD1. The V segment lost 2 bases and the J segment 6 bases; nucleotides outside the gene matches: 7. From germline, CDR1 is MDHEN and CDR2 SYDVKM. CDR3 length equals 15 residues. The CDR3 DNA reads TGTGCCAGCAGTTTAAGTATTCCAGGGGGTCAGCCCCAGCATTTT. Its translation: CASSLSIPGGQPQHF. Looking up the rest from reference TRBV28 and TRBJ1-5 gives the full variable domain: DVKVTQSSRYLVKRTGEKVFLECVQDMDHENMFWYRQDPGLGLRLIYFSYDVKMKEKGDIPEGYSVSREKKERFSLILESASTNQTSMYLCASSLSIPGGQPQHFGDGTRLSIL.

V and J are TRBV4-1 and TRBJ2-3; 12 bases map to TRBD2. From germline, CDR1 is MGHRA and CDR2 YSYEKL. Trimming cost V 4 bases and J 5 bases; bases outside gene matches: 7. This CDR3 region has 16 residues. CDR3 bases: TGCGCCAGCAGCCTCCGACTAGCGGGAGCTGGAGATACGCAGTATTTT. Its protein is CASSLRLAGAGDTQYF.

The V and J genes are TRBV5-4 and TRBJ2-2; 7 nucleotides align to TRBD2. The CDR3 loop spans 16 amino acids. CDR1 is SGHNT and CDR2 is YYREEE in the germline V gene (reference sequence). V dropped 4 bases and J dropped 2; count of bases not matched to a gene: 8. CDR3 in DNA: TGTGCCAGCAGCCCGGGGGGACTTACCAACACCGGGGAGCTGTTTTTT. Translating it yields CASSPGGLTNTGELFF.

The chain has TRBV15 and TRBJ2-1; D uncertain. Trimming shortened V by 1 base and J by 6 bases, and 7 bases separated the two germline ends. CDR3 length: 13 amino acids. Germline V gene lookup returns CDR1 LNHNV and CDR2 YYDKDF (reference sequence). CDR3: CATSRALLNEQFF. The DNA for the CDR3 is TGTGCCACCAGCAGAGCACTACTCAATGAGCAGTTCTTC.

The rearrangement joins TRBV11-2 to TRBJ1-1, with D possibly being TRBD1 (6 bases). The V gene's germline CDR1 is SGHAT and CDR2 FQNNGV. The CDR3 extends over 15 amino acids. Between the trimmed V and J ends, which lost 5 bases and 0 bases, there was a span of 13 bases. CDR3 amino acids: CASSTGQLLNTEAFF. CDR3 DNA: TGTGCCAGCAGCACTGGACAGCTTCTGAACACTGAAGCTTTCTTT.

The chain joins TRBV10-3 to TRBJ2-1; the match to TRBD2 covers 10 bases. V gave up 2 bases and J gave up 5 bases; unmatched junction bases: 6. Per germline, CDR1 ENHRY and CDR2 SYGVKD. The CDR3 is 16 amino acids. CDR3 sequence: CAISENLAGVNNEQFF. The CDR3 nucleotides are TGTGCCATCAGTGAGAATCTAGCGGGAGTGAACAATGAGCAGTTCTTC.

The chain links TRBV7-2 to TRBJ2-3; D remains unclear. V lost 4 bases, J lost 3 bases, and 5 bases lay in between. Germline CDR1 SGHTA, CDR2 FQGNSA. This CDR3 spans 12 amino acids. The CDR3 is CASSSLTDTQYF. In DNA form, the CDR3 reads TGTGCCAGCAGCTCCCTAACAGATACGCAGTATTTT.

This clone was observed once. V gene TRBV19 combines with J gene TRBJ2-3; TRBD1 might be the D (5 bases). Trimming cost V 6 bases and J 0 bases, with 19 bases left between them. Germline V gene data show CDR1 as LNHDA and CDR2 as SQIVND (reference sequence). The CDR3 consists of 17 residues. Here the CDR3 DNA reads TGTGCCAGTAGAGTGTCAGGGCCTCCCACTAGCACAGATACGCAGTATTTT. Its translation: CASRVSGPPTSTDTQYF.

The rearrangement links TRBV25-1 to TRBJ1-1; TRBD1 matches 8 bases. This CDR3 has 15 residues. Looked up from germline, CDR1 is MGHDK and CDR2 is SYGVNS. Trimming at V came to 3 bases and at J to 4 bases, leaving 7 bases not matched to a gene. CDR3 sequence: CASSEQGARVTEAFF. CDR3 bases: TGTGCCAGCAGTGAGCAGGGGGCACGGGTCACTGAAGCTTTCTTT.